Presented here are 18 T cell receptor beta chains from one specimen sequenced in a study of T-cell memory formation after mild COVID-19. TCRdb reprocessed the 5' RACE reads with MiXCR, giving one entry per CDR3 protein. The data show under 350,000 distinct CDR3 sequences, with around 16% seen just once and 20% to 25% held by the top ten. The source material was PBMCs or a T cell subset sorted from them (not recorded which). The receptors were sampled from a man aged 18 to 30 who had mild COVID-19 (a few samples of this study predate the infection). Cell type and time point are not known.

This clonotype was seen many times. The V gene is TRBV20-1, the J gene TRBJ1-2; D remains unclear. This CDR3 has 13 residues. Per the germline V gene, CDR1 is DFQATT and CDR2 is SNEGSKA (reference sequence). V was trimmed by 6 bases and J by 7 bases, leaving 18 bases between them. CDR3 in amino acids: CSASKSGYGGYTF. The CDR3 coding sequence is TGCAGTGCCTCAAAGTCGGGATATGGTGGCTACACCTTC.

This clonotype was counted a single time. This chain joins TRBV15 and TRBJ1-6; D remains unclear. Trimming took off 1 base at V and 8 bases at J, with 6 bases between the two ends. The germline gives CDR1 LNHNV, CDR2 YYDKDF (reference sequence). The CDR3 is made up of 13 amino acids. As DNA, the CDR3 is TGTGCCACCAGCAGAGTCCTCGATTCACCCCTCCACTTT. The encoded protein is CATSRVLDSPLHF.

This clonotype has only a few counts. V gene TRBV5-1 combines with J gene TRBJ2-1; TRBD1 matches at 10 bases. This CDR3 region has 17 residues. V dropped 3 bases and J dropped 1; count of bases not matched to a gene: 7. Germline V gene data show CDR1 as SGHRS and CDR2 as YFSETQ. The CDR3 spells CASSYKRQGASYNEQFF. The CDR3 coding sequence is TGCGCCAGCAGCTACAAACGACAGGGGGCATCCTACAATGAGCAGTTCTTC.

This clonotype came up many times. The gene calls are TRBV4-1 and TRBJ1-2; D unclear. Germline assignment: CDR1 MGHRA and CDR2 YSYEKL. V lost 1 base, J lost 3 bases, and 12 bases lay in between. This CDR3 region has 15 residues. CDR3 sequence reads: CASSQVLGLDYGYTF. The DNA of the CDR3 is TGCGCCAGCAGCCAAGTCCTGGGCTTAGACTATGGCTACACCTTC.

The CDR3 loop reads CASSPRDSDNEQYF. Written as DNA, the CDR3 is TGTGCCAGCTCACCCCGGGACTCCGACAACGAGCAGTACTTC. The V call is TRBV18, the J call TRBJ2-7, with TRBD2 as a possible D gene (6 bases). V gave up 3 bases and J gave up 5 bases, with 14 bases separating them. Germline CDR1 KGHSH, CDR2 LQKENI. The CDR3 loop spans 14 amino acids. Filled out from reference TRBV18 and TRBJ2-7, the complete variable domain reads NAGVMQNPRHLVRRRGQEARLRCSPMKGHSHVYWYRQLPEEGLKFMVYLQKENIIDESGMPKERFSAEFPKEGPSILRIQQVVRGDSAAYFCASSPRDSDNEQYFGPGTRLTVT.

The chain employs TRBV7-2 and TRBJ2-5; the D gene is possibly TRBD2 (5 bases). Germline lookup yields CDR1 SGHTA and CDR2 FQGNSA. The V gene lost 5 bases and the J gene lost 5 bases, with 18 bases spanning the gap. The CDR3 totals 15 residues. Written as DNA, the CDR3 is TGTGCCAGCAGCCCGGGTGGTCGTACGGGGGAGACCCAGTACTTC. Its translation: CASSPGGRTGETQYF.

The chain couples TRBV5-5 to TRBJ1-2, with 8 bases aligning to TRBD1. The CDR3 runs to 13 residues. The V gene end was trimmed by 6 bases and the J gene end by 8 bases; junction bases not matched to a gene: 9. Looked up from germline, CDR1 is SGHKS and CDR2 is YYEKEE (reference sequence). The DNA for the CDR3 is TGTGCCAGCAACAAAGGACAGGGAGGCGGCTACACCTTC. This gives the protein CASNKGQGGGYTF. The whole variable domain, filled in from reference TRBV5-5 and TRBJ1-2, reads DAGVTQSPTHLIKTRGQQVTLRCSPISGHKSVSWYQQVLGQGPQFIFQYYEKEERGRGNFPDRFSARQFPNYSSELNVNALLLGDSALYLCASNKGQGGGYTFGSGTRLTVV.

The V call is TRBV5-1, the J call TRBJ2-1; weak D call: TRBD2 (6 bases). V lost 3 bases and J lost 6, with 10 bases in between. This CDR3 comprises 13 residues. CDR1 SGHRS and CDR2 YFSETQ come from the germline V gene. CDR3 in amino acids: CASSSPGLNEQFF. CDR3 sequence (DNA): TGCGCCAGCAGCTCTCCGGGACTCAATGAGCAGTTCTTC.

The rearrangement links TRBV29-1 to TRBJ2-2; D is unclear. The length of the CDR3 is 12 residues. V dropped 6 bases and J dropped 5 bases, with 10 bases sitting between them. Germline values: CDR1 SQVTM, CDR2 ANQGSEA. CDR3 DNA sequence: TGCAGCGTCCCTGGAAGGACCGGGGAGCTGTTTTTT. Its protein product is CSVPGRTGELFF.

V usage is TRBV20-1 and J usage is TRBJ1-6; no firm D call. The ends were cut back, 2 bases at V and 10 bases at J, with 18 bases in the middle. From germline, CDR1 is DFQATT and CDR2 SNEGSKA (reference sequence). The length of the CDR3 is 15 residues. CDR3 coding DNA: TGCAGTGCTAGACCCCTGGGTAAGGAGGACTCACCCCTCCACTTT. Its translation is CSARPLGKEDSPLHF.

V gene TRBV4-1 combines with J gene TRBJ2-1; 7 bases are shared with TRBD2. The CDR3 is made up of 14 amino acids. Trimming took 4 bases from V and 9 from J; bases not matched to a gene: 9. CDR1 and CDR2 from the germline V gene are MGHRA and YSYEKL. The CDR3 coding sequence is TGCGCCAGCAGCCCAAGGGAGGGGAGGGGTGAGCAGTTCTTC. Translating gives CASSPREGRGEQFF.

This chain connects TRBV7-9 to TRBJ1-1, with D perhaps matching TRBD1 (5 bases). Per germline, CDR1 SEHNR and CDR2 FQNEAQ (reference sequence). V lost 5 bases, J lost 11 bases, and 12 bases lay in between. This CDR3 has 11 residues. CDR3 residues: CASSRQGPAFF. CDR3 nucleotides: TGTGCCAGCAGCCGCCAGGGACCGGCTTTCTTT. Complete variable domain (other parts from reference TRBV7-9 and TRBJ1-1): DTGVSQNPRHKITKRGQNVTFRCDPISEHNRLYWYRQTLGQGPEFLTYFQNEAQLEKSRLLSDRFSAERPKGSFSTLEIQRTEQGDSAMYLCASSRQGPAFFGQGTRLTVV.

This clonotype was recorded a few times. This chain uses TRBV4-2 with TRBJ2-3; possibly TRBD1 for D (5 bases). The V and J ends lost 4 bases and 2 bases respectively, with 10 bases between them. The germline CDR1 and CDR2 sequences are LGHNA and YNFKEQ. The CDR3 has 14 amino acids. The CDR3 DNA reads TGTGCCAGCAGCCCTGACAGCCTCACAGATACGCAGTATTTT. This codes for CASSPDSLTDTQYF.

The chain uses TRBV7-2 and TRBJ2-2, with D maybe TRBD2 (5 bases). There are 15 residues in the CDR3. V lost 6 bases and J 1 base, leaving 12 bases between the germline ends. Germline CDR1 SGHTA, CDR2 FQGNSA. The CDR3 loop reads CASRVGGQNTGELFF. CDR3 bases: TGTGCCAGCAGAGTAGGCGGGCAGAACACCGGGGAGCTGTTTTTT.

J is TRBJ1-1 and V is TRBV12-3 or TRBV12-4, with 7 bases that match TRBD1. The trim removed 6 bases at V and 3 bases at J, leaving 13 bases unmatched. CDR3 length equals 16 residues. CDR3 coding DNA: TGTGCCAGCAGGCCCCCAGGGGGTTCTTCATACACTGAAGCTTTCTTT. It translates to CASRPPGGSSYTEAFF.

This clonotype was observed a handful of times. The gene calls are TRBV6-6 and TRBJ1-2, with D uncertain. CDR3 length: 11 residues. From germline, CDR1 is MNHNY and CDR2 SVGAGI (reference sequence). V was clipped by 0 bases and J by 8 bases, with 4 bases between them. CDR3 loop: CASSYSWGYTF. The DNA for the CDR3 is TGTGCCAGCAGTTACTCCTGGGGCTACACCTTC.

Turning to this clonotype: A junction boundary mismatches the germline segment, possibly from a read error. This chain uses TRBV29-1 with TRBJ2-1; 10 positions match TRBD2. The CDR3 is 15 amino acids. Per germline, CDR1 SQVTM and CDR2 ANQGSEA. CDR3 protein: CSAEETSGAYNEQFF. CDR3 nucleotide sequence: TGCAGCGCTGAAGAAACTAGCGGGGCCTACAATGAGCAGTTCTTC.

The chain carries TRBV12-3 or TRBV12-4 and TRBJ2-3, with 9 nucleotides matching TRBD2. V trimming: 10 bases; J trimming: 1 base; junction bases outside the gene matches: 9. The CDR3 extends over 15 amino acids. CDR3 in amino acids: CATSVAGVGTDTQYF. The CDR3 DNA reads as TGTGCCACCTCCGTAGCGGGGGTGGGCACAGATACGCAGTATTTT.